The 24 T cell receptor beta chains presented below share a single source sample, sequenced in a study of radiation and T cells in renal cell carcinoma. Treatment reported: 15 Gy SBRT to primary tumor, nephrectomy 4 weeks later. Here immunoSEQ multiplex PCR was the method, and the copy in TCRdb shows in-frame clones only, minus some. This sample carries 15,000 to 20,000 clones, 55% to 70% of them seen once, and the ten largest clones take 27%. The source was tumor tissue, collected from a patient whose treatment included radiotherapy and nephrectomy. These TCRs come from a woman aged 70-85 years with renal cell carcinoma.

This clone occurred once. The chain carries TRBV19 and TRBJ2-2; no firm D call. Per germline, CDR1 LNHDA and CDR2 SQIVND (reference sequence). The V end lost 5 bases, the J end lost 6 bases, and 10 bases lay between the germline ends. The CDR3 is made up of 13 amino acids. The CDR3 DNA follows: TGTGCCAGTAGTCTCTTAAGGGCCGGGGAGCTGTTTTTT. Its protein is CASSLLRAGELFF.

This chain connects TRBV18 to TRBJ1-5, with 7 bases aligning to TRBD1. Losses at the gene ends were 4 bases for V and 4 bases for J; bases not matched to a gene: 1. This CDR3 has 13 residues. Per the germline V gene, CDR1 is KGHSH and CDR2 is LQKENI. The CDR3 region is CASSQGANQPQHF. CDR3 nucleotides: TGTGCCAGCTCACAGGGGGCGAATCAGCCCCAGCATTTT.

This clone was counted a few times. This rearrangement joins TRBV2 to TRBJ2-2; a possible D gene is TRBD2 (6 bases). The CDR3 sequence is 15 residues long. Germline loops: CDR1 SNHLY, CDR2 FYNNEI. The V gene lost 3 bases and the J gene lost 5 bases, with 13 bases spanning the gap. CDR3 amino acids: CASSERRGRTGELFF. DNA of the CDR3: TGTGCCAGCAGTGAGAGACGGGGGAGGACCGGGGAGCTGTTTTTT.

The chain has TRBV30 and TRBJ2-5, with 7 positions matching TRBD1. Germline CDR1 GTSNPN, CDR2 SVGIG (reference sequence). The CDR3 loop spans 17 amino acids. J lost 2 bases, V lost 4 bases, and 16 bases had no gene match. CDR3 nucleotides: TGTGCCTGGAAGGGGGCTCACTCCTTTTTACCTCAAGAGACCCAGTACTTC. It translates to CAWKGAHSFLPQETQYF. Based on the CDR3 plus reference TRBV30 and TRBJ2-5, the full variable domain is SQTIHQWPATLVQPVGSPLSLECTVEGTSNPNLYWYRQAAGRGLQLLFYSVGIGQISSEVPQNLSASRPQDRQFILSSKKLLLSDSGFYLCAWKGAHSFLPQETQYFGPGTRLLVL.

This clone occurred a few times. The CDR3 loop reads CASSRNRDRGSPLHF. CDR3 DNA sequence: TGTGCCAGCAGTCGAAACCGGGACAGGGGTTCACCCCTCCACTTT. This chain joins TRBV6-5 and TRBJ1-6; TRBD1 agrees at 10 bases. The trim removed 5 bases at V and 9 bases at J, leaving 7 bases unmatched. The CDR3 covers 15 residues. CDR1 MNHEY and CDR2 SVGAGI come from the germline V gene.

The chain carries TRBV6-5 and TRBJ2-1; TRBD1 is a possible D gene (6 bases). The CDR3 loop spans 12 amino acids. Germline CDR1 reads MNHEY; CDR2 reads SVGAGI. V gave up 5 bases and J gave up 11 bases, with 13 bases separating them. DNA of the CDR3: TGTGCCAGCAGTAGCAACAGGGTTAAGCAGTTCTTC. This sequence encodes CASSSNRVKQFF.

This clone was seen a few times. The chain joins TRBV6-1 to TRBJ1-2; a possible D gene is TRBD1 (5 bases). This CDR3 spans 15 amino acids. The germline V and J ends were trimmed by 3 bases and 5 bases, with 16 bases remaining between them. CDR1 is MNHNS and CDR2 is SASEGT in the germline V gene. CDR3 sequence (DNA): TGTGCCAGCAGTGAGATTGGCAGGGCAGGATATGGCTACACCTTC. This codes for CASSEIGRAGYGYTF.

The rearrangement uses TRBV19 and TRBJ1-5; 8 nucleotides line up with TRBD1. This CDR3 is built from 13 residues. Per the germline V gene, CDR1 is LNHDA and CDR2 is SQIVND (reference sequence). The V gene end was trimmed by 6 bases and the J gene end by 3 bases; junction bases not matched to a gene: 1. CDR3 amino acids: CASRDRANQPQHF. CDR3 in DNA: TGTGCCAGTAGGGACAGGGCCAATCAGCCCCAGCATTTT.

The sample holds a few counts of this clone. The gene calls are TRBV7-9 and TRBJ2-2; no clear D gene. The CDR3 has 14 amino acids. CDR1 and CDR2 from the germline V gene are SEHNR and FQNEAQ (reference sequence). V lost 1 base, J lost 3 bases, and 6 bases lay in between. The DNA of the CDR3 is TGTGCCAGCAGCTTAGGACAAGACACCGGGGAGCTGTTTTTT. It specifies CASSLGQDTGELFF.

This rearrangement joins TRBV7-2 to TRBJ2-7; a weak D match, TRBD2 (6 bases). The CDR3 length is 14 residues. Germline values: CDR1 SGHTA, CDR2 FQGNSA. With 7 bases removed from V and 3 bases from J, the gap between germline ends came to 16 bases. CDR3 residues: CASTQQKEGYEQYF. CDR3 nucleotides: TGTGCCAGCACCCAACAGAAGGAGGGCTACGAGCAGTACTTC.

This clone was detected a few times. The chain joins TRBV7-8 to TRBJ2-3; unclear D gene. The germline CDR1 and CDR2 sequences are SGHVS and FQNEAQ. Deletions cut 3 bases from V and 3 bases from J, with 4 bases between. The CDR3 spans 12 residues. The CDR3 nucleotides read TGTGCCAGCAGCTTGGAAACAGATACGCAGTATTTT. It translates to CASSLETDTQYF.

A few counts support this clone. CDR3 DNA sequence: TGCAGCGTCCGTTACCCACAAGAGACCCAGTACTTC. This gives the protein CSVRYPQETQYF. This chain connects TRBV29-1 to TRBJ2-5; D remains unclear. Trimming shortened V by 6 bases and J by 2 bases, and 10 bases separated the two germline ends. From germline, CDR1 is SQVTM and CDR2 ANQGSEA. The CDR3 is 12 amino acids. Full variable domain (rest looked up from reference TRBV29-1 and TRBJ2-5): SAVISQKPSRDICQRGTSLTIQCQVDSQVTMMFWYRQQPGQSLTLIATANQGSEATYESGFVIDKFPISRPNLTFSTLTVSNMSPEDSSIYLCSVRYPQETQYFGPGTRLLVL.

This chain links TRBV7-8 with TRBJ2-2; 10 nucleotides line up with TRBD1. The germline V gene has CDR1 SGHVS and CDR2 FQNEAQ. This CDR3 has 16 residues. The V and J ends lost 7 bases and 7 bases, in that order; junction bases with no gene match: 12. CDR3 sequence: CASTSSETGGFGELFF. DNA of the CDR3: TGTGCCAGCACCTCCTCGGAGACAGGGGGCTTCGGGGAGCTGTTTTTT.

V and J are TRBV23-1 and TRBJ2-3; 12 bases fit TRBD2. TRBV23-1 is placed among ORFs of uncertain function. The V and J ends lost 6 bases and 3 bases, in that order; junction bases with no gene match: 10. The CDR3 consists of 17 residues. The CDR3 DNA reads TGCGCCAGCAGCCGCCGGACTAGCGGGAAAGGGACAGATACGCAGTATTTT. Translating gives CASSRRTSGKGTDTQYF.

The chain employs TRBV18 and TRBJ2-5, with D unclear. CDR3 size: 13 residues. Germline values: CDR1 KGHSH, CDR2 LQKENI. Between the trimmed V and J ends, which lost 3 bases and 1 base, there was a span of 6 bases. CDR3 loop: CASSPDIQETQYF. CDR3 bases: TGTGCCAGCTCACCTGACATCCAAGAGACCCAGTACTTC.

The chain uses TRBV11-2 and TRBJ2-5; no definite D call. The germline CDR1 and CDR2 sequences are SGHAT and FQNNGV. V lost 1 base and J lost 2, with 5 bases in between. The CDR3 contains 13 residues. Here the CDR3 DNA reads TGTGCCAGCAGCTTAGGCCAGCAAGAGACCCAGTACTTC. Its protein is CASSLGQQETQYF.

The V gene is TRBV5-6, the J gene TRBJ2-2; no definite D call. Trimming stripped 2 bases from V and 2 bases from J, with 7 bases between. CDR3 length: 14 amino acids. Per the germline V gene, CDR1 is SGHDT and CDR2 is YYEEEE. CDR3 sequence (DNA): TGTGCCAGCAGCTTACCCCCAAACACCGGGGAGCTGTTTTTT. Its protein product is CASSLPPNTGELFF.

This rearrangement joins TRBV4-1 to TRBJ1-3; D gene uncertain. V lost 4 bases and J lost 2, with 12 bases in between. This CDR3 contains 15 residues. CDR1 and CDR2 from the germline V gene are MGHRA and YSYEKL. CDR3 coding DNA: TGCGCCAGCAGCCCGACACTAAACCCTGGAAACACCATATATTTT. It translates to CASSPTLNPGNTIYF.

V and J are TRBV4-3 and TRBJ2-1, with a weak D call TRBD2 (6 bases). The CDR3 length is 15 residues. Trimming cost V 0 bases and J 10 bases, with 16 bases left between them. Looked up from germline, CDR1 is LGHNA and CDR2 is YSLEER. The CDR3 spells CASSQDWLASREQFF. The DNA of the CDR3 is TGCGCCAGCAGCCAAGATTGGCTAGCGAGCCGGGAGCAGTTCTTC.

The chain uses TRBV9 and TRBJ2-7, with TRBD1 identical over 12 bases. Germline V gives CDR1 SGDLS, CDR2 YYNGEE. The CDR3 has 14 amino acids. With 5 bases clipped from V and 4 bases from J, the junction kept 4 bases outside the gene matches. The CDR3 sequence is CASSPGQGAYEQYF. The CDR3 coding sequence is TGTGCCAGCAGTCCGGGACAGGGGGCTTACGAGCAGTACTTC.

The V call is TRBV4-1, the J call TRBJ2-1; no clear D. This CDR3 has 14 residues. CDR1 and CDR2 from the germline V gene are MGHRA and YSYEKL. Trimming pared 1 base from V and 8 bases from J, leaving 12 bases between. The CDR3 DNA sequence: TGCGCCAGCAGCCAAGGGAGAGGAGTCCATGAGCAGTTCTTC. Amino acid sequence: CASSQGRGVHEQFF.

The chain joins TRBV11-2 to TRBJ1-3; D uncertain. Germline V gene lookup returns CDR1 SGHAT and CDR2 FQNNGV. V was clipped by 6 bases and J by 0 bases, with 12 bases between them. The CDR3 extends over 15 amino acids. CDR3 in amino acids: CASRPATNSGNTIYF. The CDR3 region has the DNA TGTGCCAGCAGGCCGGCGACGAACTCTGGAAACACCATATATTTT.

This clone was found a few times. The gene calls are TRBV6-1 and TRBJ1-6; possibly TRBD1 for D (5 bases). The V and J ends lost 4 bases and 7 bases respectively, with 11 bases between them. The CDR3 is 14 amino acids. CDR1 is MNHNS and CDR2 is SASEGT in the germline V gene. CDR3 bases: TGTGCCAGCAGTGTTCCCGGGGGGAATTCACCCCTCCACTTT. Its protein product is CASSVPGGNSPLHF.

This rearrangement joins TRBV7-2 to TRBJ2-1, with TRBD2 matching over 10 bases. Trimming removed 5 bases from V and 6 bases from J; junction bases left unmatched: 7. CDR3 length: 15 amino acids. CDR1 SGHTA and CDR2 FQGNSA come from the germline V gene. The CDR3, as DNA: TGTGCCAGCAGCCCCCTAGCGGGAGTTAGCAATGAGCAGTTCTTC. Translation gives CASSPLAGVSNEQFF. Full variable domain (remainder filled in from reference TRBV7-2 and TRBJ2-1): GAGVSQSPSNKVTEKGKDVELRCDPISGHTALYWYRQSLGQGLEFLIYFQGNSAPDKSGLPSDRFSAERTGGSVSTLTIQRTQQEDSAVYLCASSPLAGVSNEQFFGPGTRLTVL.